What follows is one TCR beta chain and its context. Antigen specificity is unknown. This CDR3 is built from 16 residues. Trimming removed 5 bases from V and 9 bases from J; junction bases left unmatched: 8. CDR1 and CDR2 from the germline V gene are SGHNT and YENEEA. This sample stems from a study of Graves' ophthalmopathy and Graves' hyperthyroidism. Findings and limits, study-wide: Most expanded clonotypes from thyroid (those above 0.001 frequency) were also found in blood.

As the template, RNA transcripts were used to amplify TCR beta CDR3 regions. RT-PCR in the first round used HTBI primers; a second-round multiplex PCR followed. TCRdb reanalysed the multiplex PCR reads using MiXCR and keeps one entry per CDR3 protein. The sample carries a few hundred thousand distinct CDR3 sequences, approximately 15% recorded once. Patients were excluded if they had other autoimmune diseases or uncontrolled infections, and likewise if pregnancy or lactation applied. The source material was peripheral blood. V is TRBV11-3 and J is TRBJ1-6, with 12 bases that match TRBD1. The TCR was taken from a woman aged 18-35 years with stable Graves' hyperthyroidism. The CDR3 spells CASSPGGQGAGSPLHF. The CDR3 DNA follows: TGTGCCAGCAGCCCGGGGGGACAGGGGGCCGGTTCACCCCTCCACTTT.